The rows below give T cell receptor beta chains drawn from one sample of a study of blood T cell repertoires in COVID-19. Clones were read by immunoSEQ multiplex PCR, and TCRdb kept only the in-frame ones, dropping some. Of roughly 100,000 clones listed, less than 85% are singletons. The specimen sequenced was peripheral blood. All receptors come from a woman aged 60 to 75 with acute or convalescent COVID-19. CDR3s include the opening cysteine and the closing phenylalanine or tryptophan. The order of the fields is J gene, D gene, clone size, V gene, CDR3 protein, CDR3 DNA. D genes are given only for firm matches. Not all rows give a size; the values are once, few, many and, for expanded clones, a class.

j_gene: TRBJ2-3
d_gene: TRBD2
abundance: .
v_gene: TRBV19
CDR3aa: CASADTGGSSDTQYF
CDR3nt: TGTGCCAGCGCCGATACGGGGGGGTCATCAGATACGCAGTATTTT

j_gene: TRBJ2-1
d_gene: .
abundance: .
v_gene: TRBV19
CDR3aa: CASSMGGYNEQFF
CDR3nt: TGTGCCAGTAGTATGGGGGGTTACAATGAGCAGTTCTTC

j_gene: TRBJ2-3
d_gene: .
abundance: .
v_gene: TRBV13
CDR3aa: CASSSYGADTQYF
CDR3nt: TGTGCCAGCAGCTCCTACGGTGCAGATACGCAGTATTTT

j_gene: TRBJ2-7
d_gene: TRBD2
abundance: many
v_gene: TRBV3-1/TRBV3-2
CDR3aa: CASSLGTSGTLQYF
CDR3nt: TGTGCCAGCAGCCTCGGGACTAGCGGTACCCTGCAGTACTTC

j_gene: TRBJ2-7
d_gene: TRBD2
abundance: .
v_gene: TRBV11-2
CDR3aa: CASSLSPTGGGYEQYF
CDR3nt: TGTGCCAGCAGCTTATCCCCAACGGGAGGAGGCTACGAGCAGTACTTC

j_gene: TRBJ1-2
d_gene: TRBD1
abundance: .
v_gene: TRBV6-2/TRBV6-3
CDR3aa: CASSYPTDRAYGYTF
CDR3nt: TGTGCCAGCAGTTACCCCACAGACAGGGCGTATGGCTACACCTTC

j_gene: TRBJ1-3
d_gene: .
abundance: .
v_gene: TRBV4-2
CDR3aa: CASSQWTGGSGNTIYF
CDR3nt: TGTGCCAGCAGCCAATGGACGGGGGGCTCTGGAAACACCATATATTTT

j_gene: TRBJ1-6
d_gene: TRBD1
abundance: .
v_gene: TRBV15
CDR3aa: CATSRSGQGSSPLHF
CDR3nt: TGTGCCACCAGCAGAAGTGGACAGGGGAGTTCACCCCTCCACTTT

j_gene: TRBJ1-2
d_gene: TRBD1
abundance: .
v_gene: TRBV18
CDR3aa: CASSPTGDYGYTF
CDR3nt: TGTGCCAGCTCACCAACAGGGGACTATGGCTACACCTTC

j_gene: TRBJ2-7
d_gene: TRBD2
abundance: .
v_gene: TRBV19
CDR3aa: CASSGGPREGLYEQYF
CDR3nt: TGTGCCAGTAGCGGGGGCCCTCGGGAGGGCCTTTACGAGCAGTACTTC

j_gene: TRBJ2-7
d_gene: .
abundance: .
v_gene: TRBV20-1
CDR3aa: CSASTGAEGYEQYF
CDR3nt: TGCAGTGCTAGTACGGGTGCAGAGGGCTACGAGCAGTACTTC

j_gene: TRBJ2-7
d_gene: .
abundance: .
v_gene: TRBV15
CDR3aa: CATSREGYSYEQYF
CDR3nt: TGTGCCACCAGCAGAGAGGGCTACTCCTACGAGCAGTACTTC

j_gene: TRBJ1-1
d_gene: TRBD1
abundance: .
v_gene: TRBV18
CDR3aa: CASLSGQGRGRTEAFF
CDR3nt: TGTGCCAGCTTGTCGGGACAGGGTAGGGGTCGGACTGAAGCTTTCTTT

j_gene: TRBJ2-6
d_gene: TRBD1
abundance: few
v_gene: TRBV5-1
CDR3aa: CASSSGTGGSGANVLTF
CDR3nt: TGCGCCAGCAGTTCCGGGACAGGGGGTTCTGGGGCCAACGTCCTGACTTTC

j_gene: TRBJ2-3
d_gene: TRBD1
abundance: .
v_gene: TRBV10-3
CDR3aa: CAISGGQGGTDTQYF
CDR3nt: TGTGCCATCAGTGGGGGACAGGGTGGAACAGATACGCAGTATTTT

j_gene: TRBJ1-1
d_gene: .
abundance: .
v_gene: TRBV5-6
CDR3aa: CASSKIWGLEAFF
CDR3nt: TGTGCCAGCAGCAAAATCTGGGGCTTAGAAGCTTTCTTT

j_gene: TRBJ1-5
d_gene: .
abundance: once
v_gene: TRBV29-1
CDR3aa: CSVSGERSPQHF
CDR3nt: TGCAGCGTTTCAGGGGAACGAAGCCCCCAGCATTTT

j_gene: TRBJ2-3
d_gene: TRBD2
abundance: .
v_gene: TRBV27
CDR3aa: CASSVRGTSTDTQYF
CDR3nt: TGTGCCAGCAGTGTGCGGGGGACTAGCACAGATACGCAGTATTTT

j_gene: TRBJ2-3
d_gene: TRBD2
abundance: .
v_gene: TRBV5-4
CDR3aa: CASTMRSAGGGTDTQYF
CDR3nt: TGTGCCAGCACTATGAGGTCCGCGGGAGGGGGAACAGATACGCAGTATTTT

j_gene: TRBJ2-5
d_gene: TRBD2
abundance: .
v_gene: TRBV19
CDR3aa: CASSFSGGKETQYF
CDR3nt: TGTGCCAGTAGTTTCAGCGGGGGCAAAGAGACCCAGTACTTC

j_gene: TRBJ2-3
d_gene: TRBD2
abundance: once
v_gene: TRBV6-6
CDR3aa: CASSRSSGTSSTDTQYF
CDR3nt: TGTGCCAGCAGTCGCTCTTCCGGGACTAGCAGCACAGATACGCAGTATTTT

j_gene: TRBJ1-1
d_gene: .
abundance: .
v_gene: TRBV7-8
CDR3aa: CASKREATEAFF
CDR3nt: TGTGCCAGCAAGAGGGAGGCCACTGAAGCTTTCTTT

j_gene: TRBJ2-3
d_gene: TRBD2
abundance: .
v_gene: TRBV7-2
CDR3aa: CASSLAVLSDTQYF
CDR3nt: TGTGCCAGCAGCCTAGCGGTCCTATCTGATACGCAGTATTTT

j_gene: TRBJ2-7
d_gene: .
abundance: .
v_gene: TRBV5-6
CDR3aa: CASSLVGIRGEQYF
CDR3nt: TGTGCCAGCAGCTTGGTAGGGATTCGAGGGGAGCAGTACTTC

j_gene: TRBJ2-3
d_gene: .
abundance: .
v_gene: TRBV7-2
CDR3aa: CASDYLHTDTQYF
CDR3nt: TGTGCCAGCGACTACCTACACACAGATACGCAGTATTTT

j_gene: TRBJ2-7
d_gene: TRBD2
abundance: few
v_gene: TRBV7-9
CDR3aa: CASELAGVVEQYF
CDR3nt: TGTGCCAGCGAACTAGCGGGAGTGGTCGAGCAGTACTTC

j_gene: TRBJ2-3
d_gene: .
abundance: .
v_gene: TRBV27
CDR3aa: CATSREGARDTQYF
CDR3nt: TGTGCCACCTCCCGGGAGGGGGCGAGGGATACGCAGTATTTT

j_gene: TRBJ2-1
d_gene: TRBD2
abundance: .
v_gene: TRBV28
CDR3aa: CASSNRLAGGYEQFF
CDR3nt: TGTGCCAGCAGCAACCGACTAGCGGGAGGTTATGAGCAGTTCTTC

j_gene: TRBJ1-5
d_gene: TRBD1
abundance: .
v_gene: TRBV7-9
CDR3aa: CASSWDRNQPQHF
CDR3nt: TGTGCCAGCTCCTGGGACAGAAATCAGCCCCAGCATTTT

j_gene: TRBJ1-2
d_gene: .
abundance: .
v_gene: TRBV12-3/TRBV12-4
CDR3aa: CASSLGDSYTF
CDR3nt: TGTGCCAGCAGTTTAGGGGACAGCTACACCTTC

j_gene: TRBJ1-1
d_gene: .
abundance: few
v_gene: TRBV20-1
CDR3aa: CSASLQVNTEAFF
CDR3nt: TGCAGTGCTAGTTTACAGGTGAACACTGAAGCTTTCTTT

j_gene: TRBJ1-1
d_gene: .
abundance: .
v_gene: TRBV30
CDR3aa: CAWSPVPNTEAFF
CDR3nt: TGTGCCTGGAGTCCCGTCCCGAACACTGAAGCTTTCTTT

j_gene: TRBJ2-6
d_gene: .
abundance: .
v_gene: TRBV7-3
CDR3aa: CASSLMGAAGANVLTF
CDR3nt: TGTGCCAGCAGCTTAATGGGGGCGGCTGGGGCCAACGTCCTGACTTTC

j_gene: TRBJ1-1
d_gene: TRBD1
abundance: .
v_gene: TRBV5-5
CDR3aa: CASSPGTGDTEAFF
CDR3nt: TGTGCCAGCAGCCCCGGGACAGGGGATACTGAAGCTTTCTTT

j_gene: TRBJ2-7
d_gene: TRBD2
abundance: .
v_gene: TRBV5-1
CDR3aa: CASSWTQLAGGPGYEQYF
CDR3nt: TGCGCCAGCAGCTGGACTCAACTAGCGGGGGGGCCTGGGTACGAGCAGTACTTC

j_gene: TRBJ1-6
d_gene: .
abundance: once
v_gene: TRBV5-1
CDR3aa: CASSPDRGRVIHF
CDR3nt: TGCGCCAGCAGCCCCGATAGAGGCAGGGTCATCCACTTT

j_gene: TRBJ1-3
d_gene: TRBD1
abundance: .
v_gene: TRBV2
CDR3aa: CASSERGQGAGGNTIYF
CDR3nt: TGTGCCAGCAGTGAACGAGGACAGGGAGCGGGCGGAAACACCATATATTTT

j_gene: TRBJ1-3
d_gene: TRBD1
abundance: .
v_gene: TRBV7-2
CDR3aa: CASSGGTDSGNTIYF
CDR3nt: TGTGCCAGCAGCGGTGGGACAGACTCTGGAAACACCATATATTTT

j_gene: TRBJ1-6
d_gene: .
abundance: .
v_gene: TRBV7-6
CDR3aa: CASSLQGDNSPLHF
CDR3nt: TGTGCCAGCAGCTTACAGGGCGATAATTCACCCCTCCACTTT

j_gene: TRBJ1-5
d_gene: .
abundance: few
v_gene: TRBV5-1
CDR3aa: CASSPGGQGNQPQHF
CDR3nt: TGCGCCAGCAGCCCGGGGGGGCAAGGCAATCAGCCCCAGCATTTT

j_gene: TRBJ2-7
d_gene: TRBD2
abundance: .
v_gene: TRBV30
CDR3aa: CAWSVKLAGVVEQYF
CDR3nt: TGTGCCTGGAGTGTAAAACTAGCGGGAGTGGTCGAGCAGTACTTC